Shown below are 29 T cell receptor beta chains from a single sample sequenced in a study of cytomegalovirus exposure and HLA in healthy donors. A multiplex PCR was run with 60 Vbeta primers and 13 Jbeta primers. Assay: immunoSEQ multiplex PCR; the TCRdb copy retains only in-frame clones and omits some. The sample records 140,000 to 150,000 clones, 8.5% to 10% being singletons. The sample comprised PBMCs. These receptors all stem from a man between 45 and 60 years old in good health and CMV-seronegative.

This clone occurred a few times. This rearrangement joins TRBV5-1 to TRBJ2-3; a weak D match, TRBD2 (6 bases). The CDR3 contains 13 residues. V was cut by 7 bases and J by 3 bases, with 12 bases left in between. The V gene's germline CDR1 is SGHRS and CDR2 YFSETQ. The CDR3 sequence: CASHGGSTDTQYF. The CDR3 coding sequence is TGCGCCAGCCACGGGGGAAGTACAGATACGCAGTATTTT.

The rearrangement joins TRBV5-3 to TRBJ2-3; D uncertain. TRBV5-3 is flagged as an ORF with uncertain function. CDR3 size: 15 residues. Trimming pared 3 bases from V and 4 bases from J, leaving 15 bases between. The CDR3 protein is CARSSPRCSADTQYF. In DNA, the CDR3 is TGTGCCAGAAGCTCCCCCAGATGTTCTGCAGATACGCAGTATTTT.

The V and J genes are TRBV21-1 and TRBJ2-3; the D call TRBD2 from the table was never checked on the DNA. TRBV21-1 is labeled a pseudogene. The CDR3 has 15 residues. The CDR3 sequence: CASSTSERHTDTQYF. The CDR3 nucleotides read TGTGCCAGCAGCACTAGCGAACGACACACAGATACGCAGTATTTT.

The rearrangement joins TRBV2 to TRBJ1-2; a possible D gene is TRBD1 (6 bases). The CDR3 totals 13 residues. Germline V lookup: CDR1 SNHLY, CDR2 FYNNEI. Trimming pared 4 bases from V and 6 bases from J, leaving 12 bases between. The CDR3 reads CASSGRGWDGYTF. As DNA, the CDR3 is TGTGCCAGCAGTGGCAGGGGTTGGGATGGCTACACCTTC.

The genes are TRBV5-1 and TRBJ1-1, with TRBD1 identical over 11 bases. The V gene end was trimmed by 4 bases and the J gene end by 4 bases; junction bases not matched to a gene: 9. The CDR3 length is 16 residues. Germline V gene sequence: CDR1 SGHRS, CDR2 YFSETQ. The CDR3 nucleotides are TGCGCCAGCAGCCCGCCGGGACAGGGGGACGGCACTGAAGCTTTCTTT. Residues: CASSPPGQGDGTEAFF.

This clone came up a few times. V is TRBV11-2 and J is TRBJ2-2, with a tentative D call TRBD1 (5 bases). CDR1 is SGHAT and CDR2 is FQNNGV in the germline V gene. Trimming stripped 5 bases from V and 4 bases from J, with 20 bases between. The CDR3 contains 17 residues. CDR3 DNA sequence: TGTGCCAGCAGCCCCCAACATACGACAGCCTTCACCGGGGAGCTGTTTTTT. This translates into CASSPQHTTAFTGELFF.

In its sample, this clone was seen a few times. J is TRBJ2-7 and V is TRBV4-1; 13 nucleotides agree with TRBD2. Looked up from germline, CDR1 is MGHRA and CDR2 is YSYEKL. CDR3 length: 15 residues. V trimming: 4 bases; J trimming: 3 bases; junction bases outside the gene matches: 3. CDR3 bases: TGCGCCAGCAGCCTGGGACTAGCGGGACTCTACGAGCAGTACTTC. Translating gives CASSLGLAGLYEQYF.

This clone has a handful of counts. The genes are TRBV27 and TRBJ2-4, with D perhaps TRBD1 (6 bases). Trimming left V 5 bases short and J 4 bases short, with 15 bases between. In germline, CDR1 is MNHEY, CDR2 SMNVEV (reference sequence). This CDR3 spans 15 amino acids. For the CDR3, the DNA is TGTGCCAGCAGTCGAACCGGGACACAAAAAAACATTCAGTACTTC. Translated, it gives CASSRTGTQKNIQYF.

This sequence joins TRBV21-1 and TRBJ1-2; the D call of TRBD1 is as the table states it, not checked on the DNA. TRBV21-1 constitutes a pseudogene. There are 12 residues in the CDR3. The CDR3 loop is CASLQGEGGYTF. Here the CDR3 DNA reads TGTGCCAGCCTACAGGGTGAGGGAGGCTACACCTTC.

This clone was detected a few times. The chain couples TRBV27 to TRBJ2-3, with D unresolved. Deletions cut 5 bases from V and 7 bases from J, with 10 bases between. CDR1 MNHEY and CDR2 SMNVEV come from the germline V gene (reference sequence). CDR3 length: 12 amino acids. The CDR3 DNA follows: TGTGCCAGCAGTCGAGGTTTGAATACGCAGTATTTT. It specifies CASSRGLNTQYF.

This clone was picked up a small number of times. This sequence joins TRBV7-9 and TRBJ2-1, with D uncertain. There are 9 residues in the CDR3. The germline gives CDR1 SEHNR, CDR2 FQNEAQ (reference sequence). V lost 7 bases to trimming and J lost 9 bases, with 4 bases between them. The DNA of the CDR3 is TGTGCCAGCACCCGTGAGCAGTTCTTC. Its translation: CASTREQFF.

A few counts support this clone. Relative to the germline gene, one junction end is altered; a read error may explain this. Other DNA sequences in the same sample also yield this CDR3. The chain recombines TRBV10-1 with TRBJ2-7, with D perhaps matching TRBD2 (6 bases). Germline loops: CDR1 WNHNN, CDR2 SYGVQD (reference sequence). The CDR3 has 14 residues. CDR3 region: CASSESGGSYEQYF. CDR3 bases: TGCGCCAGCAGTGAGTCGGGGGGTTCCTACGAGCAGTATTTC.

The chain uses TRBV2 and TRBJ1-2; 8 bases line up with TRBD1. J was trimmed by 5 bases and V by 0 bases; bases with no gene match: 5. CDR3 length: 15 amino acids. Per germline, CDR1 SNHLY and CDR2 FYNNEI. The CDR3 here is CASSEAGQATYGYTF. CDR3 nucleotides: TGTGCCAGCAGTGAAGCGGGACAGGCGACATATGGCTACACCTTC.

This clone was counted only a few times. CDR3 sequence: CAWSDPRRGRAGHEQYF. In nucleotides, the CDR3 is TGTGCCTGGAGTGACCCCAGGAGAGGGAGGGCCGGACACGAGCAGTACTTC. The chain recombines TRBV30 with TRBJ2-7, with 7 bases matching TRBD2. Germline trimming cut 1 base from V and 5 bases from J; bases unmatched to any gene: 17. Germline V gene lookup returns CDR1 GTSNPN and CDR2 SVGIG (reference sequence). This CDR3 is 17 amino acids long.

This clone has just a few counts. The gene calls are TRBV5-6 and TRBJ2-7, with 7 bases matching TRBD1. The germline V gene has CDR1 SGHDT and CDR2 YYEEEE. This CDR3 contains 16 residues. Trimming took 4 bases from V and 3 from J; bases not matched to a gene: 13. CDR3 sequence: CASSPYPGTAYYEQYF. CDR3 coding DNA: TGTGCCAGCAGCCCGTACCCCGGGACAGCTTACTACGAGCAGTACTTC.

This clone was seen a few times. The chain combines TRBV7-9 with TRBJ2-1; TRBD1 aligns across 10 bases. The CDR3 totals 16 residues. Trimming removed 4 bases from V and 3 bases from J; junction bases left unmatched: 6. CDR1 is SEHNR, CDR2 FQNEAQ, per germline (reference sequence). CDR3 region: CASSWDRGSGYNEQFF. Here the CDR3 DNA reads TGTGCCAGCAGCTGGGACAGGGGATCGGGCTACAATGAGCAGTTCTTC.

The chain is built from TRBV19 and TRBJ2-7; 7 bases align to TRBD1. Germline assignment: CDR1 LNHDA and CDR2 SQIVND (reference sequence). Trimming removed 4 bases from V and 0 bases from J; junction bases left unmatched: 6. CDR3 length: 15 residues. This CDR3 is CASSNARDSSYEQYF. The CDR3 nucleotides read TGTGCCAGTAGTAACGCCCGGGACAGCTCCTACGAGCAGTACTTC.

This clone has just a few counts. The chain carries TRBV2 and TRBJ2-7, with D possibly matching TRBD1 (5 bases). Deletions cut 10 bases from V and 3 bases from J, with 19 bases between. Per the germline V gene, CDR1 is SNHLY and CDR2 is FYNNEI. The CDR3 length is 14 residues. This CDR3 is CAMLYMGRDYEQYF. CDR3 DNA sequence: TGTGCCATGCTCTATATGGGCAGGGACTACGAGCAGTACTTC.

This chain links TRBV6-1 with TRBJ2-3, with D perhaps matching TRBD2 (6 bases). Germline assignment: CDR1 MNHNS and CDR2 SASEGT. Trimming stripped 2 bases from V and 0 bases from J, with 9 bases between. CDR3 length: 15 residues. This CDR3 is CASSESGVSTDTQYF. The CDR3 coding sequence is TGTGCCAGCAGTGAATCGGGGGTCAGCACAGATACGCAGTATTTT.

The rearrangement uses TRBV27 and TRBJ1-1; D may be TRBD1 (6 bases). The CDR3 covers 14 residues. Germline V lookup: CDR1 MNHEY, CDR2 SMNVEV (reference sequence). V dropped 0 bases and J dropped 5 bases, with 10 bases sitting between them. The CDR3 here is CASSLSRQETEAFF. The CDR3, as DNA: TGTGCCAGCAGTTTATCCCGACAGGAAACTGAAGCTTTCTTT.

The genes are TRBV7-2 and TRBJ1-3; D perhaps matches TRBD1 (6 bases). V lost 6 bases, J lost 7 bases, and 19 bases lay in between. The CDR3 is 15 amino acids. Per the germline V gene, CDR1 is SGHTA and CDR2 is FQGNSA. CDR3 DNA: TGTGCCAGCAGGGTCGGGGGGGGCATTGGCAACACCATATATTTT. Translated, it gives CASRVGGGIGNTIYF.

A few counts support this clone. The V gene is TRBV29-1, the J gene TRBJ2-7, with a tentative D call TRBD2 (6 bases). The CDR3 covers 13 residues. The germline gives CDR1 SQVTM, CDR2 ANQGSEA. Trimming removed 2 bases at V and 2 bases at J, with 10 bases between. Here the CDR3 DNA reads TGCAGCGTTGAAAAAACGGGAGCCTACGAGCAGTACTTC. Protein: CSVEKTGAYEQYF.

The rearrangement joins TRBV25-1 to TRBJ2-1; D remains ambiguous. V was pared by 2 bases and J by 8 bases, with 10 bases between. CDR1 and CDR2 from the germline V gene are MGHDK and SYGVNS. The CDR3 contains 13 residues. CDR3 loop: CASSEPRYDEQFF. CDR3 in DNA: TGTGCCAGCAGTGAACCGAGGTACGATGAGCAGTTCTTC.

This clone was seen more than once but under ten times. The chain carries TRBV30 and TRBJ2-7; 9 bases line up with TRBD1. The length of the CDR3 is 15 residues. Germline V gives CDR1 GTSNPN, CDR2 SVGIG (reference sequence). Unmatched junction bases numbered 9, after V lost 3 bases and J lost 3 bases. This CDR3 reads CAWRPRTGADYEQYF. CDR3 nucleotide sequence: TGTGCCTGGAGGCCCCGGACAGGGGCCGACTACGAGCAGTACTTC.

J is TRBJ1-5 and V is TRBV4-1; TRBD1 aligns across 7 bases. J gave up 5 bases and V 1 base, and 8 bases lay outside the gene matches. CDR1 is MGHRA, CDR2 YSYEKL, per germline. The CDR3 has 16 residues. The CDR3 spells CASSQGQGSSYQPQHF. For the CDR3, the DNA is TGCGCCAGCAGCCAAGGACAGGGTTCGAGTTATCAGCCCCAGCATTTT.

There are a few counts of this clone. This chain joins TRBV12-5 and TRBJ2-3; tentatively, D is TRBD2 (6 bases). The CDR3 is 13 residues long. V shed 5 bases and J shed 2 bases, with 8 bases lying between them. The germline gives CDR1 LGHNT, CDR2 FRNRAP. The CDR3 is CASGGGVTDTQYF. DNA of the CDR3: TGTGCTAGTGGTGGAGGGGTCACAGATACGCAGTATTTT.

CDR3 DNA sequence: TGTGCCAGCAGCTTCAGGCAGGGGGGAGACACCTTC. Its translation is CASSFRQGGDTF. The chain links TRBV5-4 to TRBJ1-2; TRBD1 matches 7 bases. CDR1 and CDR2 (germline): SGHNT, YYREEE (reference sequence). This CDR3 spans 12 amino acids. The J segment lost 12 bases and the V segment lost 2 bases, leaving 7 bases of the junction unmatched.

The CDR3 nucleotides are TGTGCCAGCAGCGAATATCTTACGGGAGGATCCTACAATGAGCAGTTCTTC. It specifies CASSEYLTGGSYNEQFF. The V and J genes are TRBV9 and TRBJ2-1; 7 bases align to TRBD2. The ends lost 3 bases at V and 1 base at J; junction bases unmatched: 10. Germline CDR1 and CDR2: SGDLS and YYNGEE. The CDR3 contains 17 residues.

The chain recombines TRBV10-3 with TRBJ2-7, with TRBD1 as a possible D gene (6 bases). The length of the CDR3 is 12 residues. Trimming removed 5 bases at V and 5 bases at J, with 10 bases between. The germline gives CDR1 ENHRY, CDR2 SYGVKD. The CDR3, as DNA: TGTGCCATCAGTCAACAGGGAGACGAGCAGTACTTC. It is translated as CAISQQGDEQYF.